This T cell receptor beta chain comes out of a study of blood T cell repertoires in COVID-19. Whole-study context: Sites in the United States, Italy and Spain provided acute and convalescent COVID-19 samples. Sample material is recorded as cDNA or gDNA derived from T cells, B-cell-depleted T cells, or PBMCs.

This clone occurred a few times. This CDR3 is built from 14 residues. The germline CDR1 and CDR2 sequences are LNHDA and SQIVND (reference sequence). The V and J ends lost 6 bases and 8 bases respectively, with 14 bases between them. Original data processing: The assay estimated nucleated cells by amplifying reference gene primers. Only in-frame clones appear in the TCRdb table, and some are missing; sequencing was by immunoSEQ multiplex PCR. The D gene and trimming were derived from the DNA, and the V and J assignments and clone size from that table. The data show hundreds of thousands of clones, with around 89% seen just once and around 1.1% held by the top ten.

Sequenced: PBMCs or T cells enriched from blood (not recorded which). The TCR originated in a man aged 25 to 40 who had recovered from COVID-19. The chain employs TRBV19 and TRBJ2-6, with a possible D match to TRBD1 (5 bases). The CDR3, as DNA: TGTGCCAGTAGCAGGGTTTTGGCGACCAACGTCCTGACTTTC. Residues: CASSRVLATNVLTF.